This TCR beta chain was observed in a study of beta chain features in type 1 diabetes. The sequenced template was cDNA made from the entire isolated RNA. The assay was immunoSEQ multiplex PCR, and TCRdb's table has in-frame clones only and misses some. The sample contains about 300,000 clones, about 8.5% of which appear only once. There are a few counts of this clone. Source material: central memory CD4+ T cells from blood. The clonotype was recovered from a woman aged 18-29 years in good health.

The CDR3 protein is CATSRPSRQGAHEQYV. CDR3 sequence (DNA): TGTGCCACCAGCAGGCCCTCAAGACAGGGGGCCCACGAGCAGTACGTC. The V call is TRBV15, the J call TRBJ2-7; 10 positions match TRBD1. CDR3 length equals 16 residues. The germline V gene has CDR1 LNHNV and CDR2 YYDKDF (reference sequence). V lost 3 bases to trimming and J lost 5 bases; unmatched junction nucleotides: 10.